Given below is one TCR beta chain in context. Its specificity is not known. V trimming: 7 bases; J trimming: 1 base; junction bases outside the gene matches: 16. CDR3 length: 20 amino acids. The germline CDR1 and CDR2 sequences are MDHEN and SYDVKM. The data were taken from a study of cytomegalovirus exposure and HLA in healthy donors. About the research overall: A prior analysis found about 110 million unique TCR beta sequences from 150 million to 200 million T cells.

Study-level results: Some V segments, including TRBV6-2 and TRBV6-3, were excluded as indistinguishable. V- and J-gene trimming in TCR beta was tied to a missense DCLRE1C variant by an analysis performed later.

Primers: 60 Vbeta forward and 13 Jbeta reverse. Per the original methods: Later reanalysis found approximately 76 million unique TCR beta chains, 9 million to 12 million of them shared. Generated by immunoSEQ multiplex PCR, the TCRdb table keeps only in-frame clones and is missing some. The V and J calls and clone size come from that table; D and trimming were worked out from the DNA. The sample holds fewer than 200,000 clones, 82% seen once. The chain uses TRBV28 and TRBJ2-3; 14 bases agree with TRBD2. The receptor was derived from a girl aged 2-15 years in good health and CMV-seropositive. Material: PBMCs. CDR3 in DNA: TGTGCCAGCACCCAACTGAGACTAGCGGGAGGGCGGTCGGGCACAGATACGCAGTATTTT. This translates into CASTQLRLAGGRSGTDTQYF.